Listed below are T cell receptor beta chains from one sample, sequenced in a study of CD8 T cells in Susac syndrome. TCRdb re-called the immunoSEQ multiplex PCR reads with MiXCR, one entry per CDR3 protein. The table shows about 83,000 distinct CDR3 sequences, with approximately 96% occurring only once. Sequencing was done on a sample of CD8+ T cells from PBMCs. These receptors all come from a human donor with Susac syndrome. Each CDR3 is given without its conserved first and last residue. D genes are given only for firm matches.

D gene	J gene	V gene	CDR3 protein
.	TRBJ1-4	TRBV4-3	ASGVWASGEKLF
.	TRBJ1-4	TRBV4-3	ASSQASTALNEKLF
TRBD1	TRBJ1-1	TRBV6-1	ASSEATGANTEAF
.	TRBJ1-2	TRBV29-1	SALTGGGYT
TRBD1	TRBJ2-3	TRBV13	ASRDLTGRTDTQY
TRBD2	TRBJ2-7	TRBV20-1	SAILAESYEQY
.	TRBJ1-1	TRBV25-1	ATKVGTEAF
.	TRBJ1-6	TRBV2	ASSLLGITLDNSPLH
TRBD1	TRBJ2-3	TRBV4-3	ASSQDGQGTDTQY
.	TRBJ2-6	TRBV29-1	SVDGAAPGANVLT
TRBD2	TRBJ2-1	TRBV7-9	ASSPGGAGSEQF
TRBD1	TRBJ2-2	TRBV9	ASSARQGKAGELF
TRBD2	TRBJ2-7	TRBV6-5	ASSPGTSGSEQY
.	TRBJ2-7	TRBV20-1	SARDGRGPIRYEQY
.	TRBJ1-1	TRBV12-3/TRBV12-4	ASSPGEGLRTEAF